The 21 T cell receptor beta chains given below trace back to one sample, sequenced in a study of identical twins. MiXCR, applied by TCRdb to the 5' RACE reads, yields one record per CDR3 protein. The table has 690,000 or so distinct CDR3 sequences, 8.5% to 9% seen once. This same sample was also part of a study on yellow fever vaccine responses in identical twins.

The sequenced sample consisted of PBMCs. The receptors were gathered from a woman between 18 and 30 years old in good health.

The chain employs TRBV5-1 and TRBJ2-5, with TRBD1 matching over 8 bases. CDR3 length: 16 amino acids. Germline-derived CDR1 and CDR2 are SGHRS and YFSETQ. The junction had 6 bases not matched to a gene; V was cut back by 2 bases and J by 0 bases. DNA for the CDR3: TGCGCCAGCAGCTTCTTCCGACAGGGGCACCAAGAGACCCAGTACTTC. This sequence encodes CASSFFRQGHQETQYF.

The V call is TRBV7-2, the J call TRBJ2-2; D not certain. Trimming left V 6 bases short and J 4 bases short, with 9 bases between. The CDR3 totals 13 residues. Germline assignment: CDR1 SGHTA and CDR2 FQGNSA. DNA for the CDR3: TGTGCCAGCAGAGCCCACCGCACCGGGGAGCTGTTTTTT. The encoded protein is CASRAHRTGELFF.

This clonotype was seen more than once but under ten times. An end of the junction differs from the germline gene, which may be a read error. The chain employs TRBV18 and TRBJ2-7; 7 bases line up with TRBD1. Germline values: CDR1 KGHSH, CDR2 LQKENI. This CDR3 region has 14 residues. The CDR3 loop reads CASSPLDRVAEQYF. The CDR3 DNA follows: TGTGCCAGCTCGCCACTTGACAGGGTTGCCGAGCAGTACTTC.

In this sample, this clonotype turned up many times. The chain uses TRBV24-1 and TRBJ1-1; 9 bases line up with TRBD1. Trimming took 7 bases from V and 8 from J; bases not matched to a gene: 7. Germline V gives CDR1 KGHDR, CDR2 SFDVKD. The CDR3 totals 13 residues. CDR3 DNA: TGTGCCACCAGCGGACAGGGGACCCAGGAAGCTTTCTTT. Translation: CATSGQGTQEAFF.

The CDR3 DNA reads as TGCGCCAGCAGCCAAGGGGAGGGGGTCCGTGCTTTCTTT. Translation: CASSQGEGVRAFF. The genes are TRBV4-3 and TRBJ1-1, with a tentative D call TRBD1 (6 bases). The CDR3 is made up of 13 amino acids. The V end lost 1 base, the J end lost 11 bases, and 14 bases lay between the germline ends. Germline CDR1 and CDR2: LGHNA and YSLEER.

This chain links TRBV11-2 with TRBJ2-5; 13 positions match TRBD2. J gave up 4 bases and V 4 bases, and 6 bases lay outside the gene matches. Germline V gene data show CDR1 as SGHAT and CDR2 as FQNNGV. The CDR3 has 16 amino acids. CDR3 nucleotide sequence: TGTGCCAGCAGCTCATGGGGACTAGCGGGGATAGAGACCCAGTACTTC. As protein: CASSSWGLAGIETQYF.

The rearrangement uses TRBV5-1 and TRBJ2-7; 7 bases map to TRBD2. The CDR3 has 14 residues. V was clipped by 7 bases and J by 3 bases; unmatched bases: 10. Germline-derived CDR1 and CDR2 are SGHRS and YFSETQ. The CDR3 sequence is CASVQPRGSYEQYF. The CDR3 DNA reads as TGCGCCAGCGTCCAACCGCGGGGGAGCTACGAGCAGTACTTC. Supplemented by reference TRBV5-1 and TRBJ2-7, the full variable domain reads KAGVTQTPRYLIKTRGQQVTLSCSPISGHRSVSWYQQTPGQGLQFLFEYFSETQRNKGNFPGRFSGRQFSNSRSEMNVSTLELGDSALYLCASVQPRGSYEQYFGPGTRLTVT.

This clonotype was seen more than once but under ten times. This chain connects TRBV15 to TRBJ2-5; the D gene is possibly TRBD1 (5 bases). The ends were cut back, 0 bases at V and 1 base at J, with 27 bases in the middle. Looked up from germline, CDR1 is LNHNV and CDR2 is YYDKDF (reference sequence). CDR3 length equals 21 residues. The DNA for the CDR3 is TGTGCCACCAGCAGAGAGAAGGGGTGGACATTGGGAATCCCCACCCAAGAGACCCAGTACTTC. It yields the protein CATSREKGWTLGIPTQETQYF. The complete variable domain, with remaining parts taken from reference TRBV15 and TRBJ2-5, reads DAMVIQNPRYQVTQFGKPVTLSCSQTLNHNVMYWYQQKSSQAPKLLFHYYDKDFNNEADTPDNFQSRRPNTSFCFLDIRSPGLGDTAMYLCATSREKGWTLGIPTQETQYFGPGTRLLVL.

This clonotype was counted only a few times. This chain connects TRBV7-8 to TRBJ1-5; TRBD1 aligns across 7 bases. CDR1 SGHVS and CDR2 FQNEAQ come from the germline V gene. Trimming removed 4 bases from V and 6 bases from J; junction bases left unmatched: 6. The CDR3 runs to 14 residues. The DNA for the CDR3 is TGTGCCAGCAGCTCAGGGGGGATCAGTCAGCCCCAGCATTTT. Encoded protein: CASSSGGISQPQHF.

V is TRBV29-1 and J is TRBJ1-2; TRBD1 is a possible D gene (5 bases). Trimming removed 7 bases at V and 4 bases at J, with 16 bases between. CDR3 length equals 13 residues. Per the germline V gene, CDR1 is SQVTM and CDR2 is ANQGSEA. The CDR3 here is CSAIGGVSYGYTF. The CDR3, as DNA: TGCAGCGCCATCGGGGGGGTCTCCTATGGCTACACCTTC. The full variable domain, with the rest looked up from reference TRBV29-1 and TRBJ1-2, is SAVISQKPSRDICQRGTSLTIQCQVDSQVTMMFWYRQQPGQSLTLIATANQGSEATYESGFVIDKFPISRPNLTFSTLTVSNMSPEDSSIYLCSAIGGVSYGYTFGSGTRLTVV.

At least ten counts were recorded for this clonotype. The chain combines TRBV5-1 with TRBJ1-1; 9 bases map to TRBD1. The CDR3 is 13 residues long. CDR1 and CDR2 from the germline V gene are SGHRS and YFSETQ. J lost 1 base, V lost 7 bases, and 2 bases had no gene match. The CDR3 protein is CASGDRANTEAFF. Written as DNA, the CDR3 is TGCGCCAGCGGGGACAGGGCGAACACTGAAGCTTTCTTT.

This clonotype was found many times. This chain joins TRBV4-3 and TRBJ1-2; D unclear. CDR1 LGHNA and CDR2 YSLEER come from the germline V gene. V lost 0 bases and J 4 bases, leaving 6 bases between the germline ends. This CDR3 has 13 residues. The CDR3: CASSQDGGYGYTF. CDR3 DNA sequence: TGCGCCAGCAGCCAAGATGGAGGCTATGGCTACACCTTC.

The gene calls are TRBV5-1 and TRBJ1-4; 8 bases map to TRBD1. CDR1 SGHRS and CDR2 YFSETQ come from the germline V gene. This CDR3 has 15 residues. Trimming removed 3 bases from V and 8 bases from J; junction bases left unmatched: 9. The CDR3 coding sequence is TGCGCCAGCAGCTCCACAGGGGGGTATAACGAAAAACTGTTTTTT. This encodes CASSSTGGYNEKLFF. The full variable domain, in which reference TRBV5-1 and TRBJ1-4 provide the parts outside the CDR3, is KAGVTQTPRYLIKTRGQQVTLSCSPISGHRSVSWYQQTPGQGLQFLFEYFSETQRNKGNFPGRFSGRQFSNSRSEMNVSTLELGDSALYLCASSSTGGYNEKLFFGSGTQLSVL.

The rearrangement uses TRBV6-2 or TRBV6-3 and TRBJ2-7; 11 bases match TRBD1. From germline, CDR1 is MNHEY and CDR2 SVGEGT. V was clipped by 7 bases and J by 3 bases; unmatched bases: 5. This CDR3 comprises 14 residues. The CDR3 sequence is CASKTGTGGYEQYF. The CDR3 DNA reads as TGTGCCAGCAAGACCGGGACAGGGGGCTACGAGCAGTACTTC.

This clonotype was seen many times. The rearrangement uses TRBV20-1 and TRBJ2-5; TRBD2 agrees at 8 bases. CDR1 and CDR2 (germline): DFQATT, SNEGSKA (reference sequence). The length of the CDR3 is 14 residues. V dropped 3 bases and J dropped 2; count of bases not matched to a gene: 5. The CDR3 loop is CSASLAGGQETQYF. In nucleotides, the CDR3 is TGCAGTGCTAGTTTGGCGGGAGGACAAGAGACCCAGTACTTC.

The J gene is TRBJ2-5, the V gene TRBV6-1, with D possibly being TRBD1 or TRBD2 (6 bases each). Per germline, CDR1 MNHNS and CDR2 SASEGT. This CDR3 comprises 14 residues. The ends were cut back, 6 bases at V and 5 bases at J, with 16 bases in the middle. The CDR3 loop is CASRIIQGGETQYF. CDR3 in DNA: TGTGCCAGCAGAATAATACAGGGAGGCGAGACCCAGTACTTC.

V is TRBV12-3 or TRBV12-4 and J is TRBJ2-2; weak D call: TRBD1 (6 bases). The CDR3 extends over 19 amino acids. Trimming cost V 11 bases and J 0 bases, with 28 bases left between them. The CDR3 is CARNDSADRDTANTGELFF. The CDR3 region has the DNA TGTGCCCGCAACGATAGTGCAGACCGGGACACAGCGAACACCGGGGAGCTGTTTTTT.

A few counts support this clonotype. The V and J genes are TRBV2 and TRBJ2-7, with TRBD1 identical over 9 bases. Germline V gives CDR1 SNHLY, CDR2 FYNNEI. This CDR3 has 18 amino acids. J gave up 3 bases and V 0 bases, and 12 bases lay outside the gene matches. The chain's CDR3 is CASSEALLGTGWIYEQYF. DNA of the CDR3: TGTGCCAGCAGTGAAGCGCTTCTTGGGACAGGGTGGATCTACGAGCAGTACTTC.

In its sample, this clonotype was seen many times. V gene TRBV15 combines with J gene TRBJ2-1, with a possible D match to TRBD1 (6 bases). V shed 8 bases and J shed 3 bases, with 14 bases lying between them. The CDR3 totals 14 residues. From germline, CDR1 is LNHNV and CDR2 YYDKDF (reference sequence). The CDR3 DNA sequence: TGTGCCACCCGACAGGATACCGTCTACAATGAGCAGTTCTTC. Encoded protein: CATRQDTVYNEQFF.

In this sample, this clonotype turned up a few times. CDR3 sequence: CASSQVLVIGTGELFF. The CDR3 bases are TGTGCCAGCAGCCAAGTTCTTGTAATCGGCACCGGGGAGCTGTTTTTT. The V gene is TRBV3-1, the J gene TRBJ2-2; D call uncertain. With 1 base removed from V and 4 bases from J, the gap between germline ends came to 13 bases. This CDR3 spans 16 amino acids. Germline V gene data show CDR1 as LGHDT and CDR2 as YNNKEL (reference sequence).

This chain joins TRBV5-1 and TRBJ1-5; 7 bases map to TRBD1. The germline V gene encodes CDR1 SGHRS and CDR2 YFSETQ. V was clipped by 1 base and J by 0 bases; unmatched bases: 1. The length of the CDR3 is 15 residues. CDR3 sequence: CASSLRDSSNQPQHF. Written as DNA, the CDR3 is TGCGCCAGCAGCTTGAGGGACAGTAGCAATCAGCCCCAGCATTTT.